The present TCR beta chain was sequenced within a study of blood T cell repertoires in COVID-19. Germline trimming cut 1 base from V and 5 bases from J; bases unmatched to any gene: 6. Germline CDR1 MNHEY, CDR2 SVGEGT. The CDR3 is made up of 16 amino acids. Data came from immunoSEQ multiplex PCR; TCRdb stores just in-frame clones and leaves some out. Here the sample spans 280,000 or so clones, 70% to 90% being singletons. Input material: peripheral blood. This receptor was taken from a woman aged 25 to 45 who had recovered from COVID-19. The rearrangement joins TRBV6-2 or TRBV6-3 to TRBJ2-1; the match to TRBD2 covers 9 bases. The CDR3 DNA follows: TGTGCCAGCAGTTACTACGGGCTAGCGGGGAACAATGAGCAGTTCTTC. Translated: CASSYYGLAGNNEQFF.